The 6 T cell receptor beta chains below were found in one sample sequenced in a study of T cells in Graves' hyperthyroidism and ophthalmopathy. Using RNA transcripts as the source, TCR beta CDR3 regions were amplified. The TCR CDR3 first-round RT-PCR relied on the HTBI primer set. TCRdb itself ran the multiplex PCR reads through MiXCR, one entry per CDR3 protein. The data hold about 400,000 distinct CDR3 sequences, with roughly an eighth observed a single time. Sequenced input: blood. Every receptor here comes from a man between 50 and 59 years old with Graves' ophthalmopathy.

The V gene is TRBV20-1, the J gene TRBJ2-5; D not certain. V lost 2 bases to trimming and J lost 1 base, with 8 bases between them. Per the germline V gene, CDR1 is DFQATT and CDR2 is SNEGSKA (reference sequence). The CDR3 spans 13 residues. CDR3 sequence reads: CSARSPSQETQYF. In DNA, the CDR3 is TGCAGTGCTAGATCCCCAAGCCAAGAGACCCAGTACTTC.

This clonotype came up many times. The chain couples TRBV7-9 to TRBJ1-5; TRBD1 aligns across 7 bases. The germline V gene encodes CDR1 SEHNR and CDR2 FQNEAQ (reference sequence). The J segment lost 4 bases and the V segment lost 5 bases, leaving 8 bases of the junction unmatched. This CDR3 spans 15 amino acids. CDR3 coding DNA: TGTGCCAGCAGCCGAGGGGACAGCCCAAATCAGCCCCAGCATTTT. This gives the protein CASSRGDSPNQPQHF.

The table lists this clonotype with many counts. This sequence joins TRBV2 and TRBJ2-5; the D call may be TRBD1 or TRBD2 (6 bases each). In germline, CDR1 is SNHLY, CDR2 FYNNEI. This CDR3 has 13 amino acids. V was clipped by 3 bases and J by 5 bases, with 10 bases between them. Here the CDR3 DNA reads TGTGCCAGCAGTGACAGGGGAGGCGAGACCCAGTACTTC. This translates into CASSDRGGETQYF.

The table lists this clonotype with many counts. The rearrangement uses TRBV11-3 and TRBJ2-5, with 14 bases that match TRBD2. Germline values: CDR1 SGHNT, CDR2 YENEEA. V lost 7 bases to trimming and J lost 5 bases; unmatched junction nucleotides: 9. The length of the CDR3 is 16 residues. This CDR3 reads CASTEGLAGAGETQYF. The CDR3 region has the DNA TGTGCCAGCACCGAGGGACTAGCGGGAGCTGGGGAGACCCAGTACTTC.

This clonotype has at least ten counts. The chain recombines TRBV7-3 with TRBJ2-1; a possible D gene is TRBD2 (6 bases). CDR1 is SGHTA, CDR2 FQGTGA, per germline. The CDR3 spans 14 residues. Trimming removed 2 bases from V and 9 bases from J, with 14 bases in between. DNA of the CDR3: TGTGCCAGCAGCTTAGAGAGGGACTCTGCTGAGCAGTTCTTC. It yields the protein CASSLERDSAEQFF.

The chain is built from TRBV3-1 and TRBJ1-1, with D possibly matching TRBD1 (5 bases). The CDR3 is made up of 15 amino acids. Trimming cost V 1 base and J 1 base, with 10 bases left between them. Germline loops: CDR1 LGHDT, CDR2 YNNKEL (reference sequence). CDR3 sequence reads: CASSQGYDRNTEAFF. In nucleotides, the CDR3 is TGTGCCAGCAGCCAAGGGTACGACAGGAACACTGAAGCTTTCTTT.